The present entry profiles one T cell receptor (delta chain) with its context. The sample is drawn from a study of gamma-delta chains in newborns, infants, children. Study-wide context: Microbial exposure reportedly drives polyclonal innate γδ T cell expansion after birth.

V shed 4 bases, J shed 0 bases, and the junction held 10 bases outside the gene matches. There are 20 residues in the CDR3. Per germline, CDR1 TSWWSYY and CDR2 QGS. TCRdb redid clone calling on the reads using CATT. The sample includes roughly 4,000 delta-chain clones, 35% to 45% of them seen just once. The receptor's source is a child who received the measles vaccine. This chain connects TRDV1 to TRDJ3, with 9 bases that match TRDD3. The sequencing sample was made of blood. The CDR3 DNA is TGTGCTCTTGGGGTCGCCGCCTACTGGGGGACCTCCTGGGACACCCGACAGATGTTTTTC. This translates into CALGVAAYWGTSWDTRQMFF.